This T cell receptor (beta chain) was sequenced for a study of shared clonotypes between healthy human individuals. Points from the study as a whole: Rarefaction showed that sequencing of sorted subsets was incomplete (despite large depth).

Each PCR replicate from the sorted subsets contained 200 to 250 ng DNA, which is 30,000 or so T cell genomes. TCRdb keeps only in-frame clones here, not all; method: immunoSEQ multiplex PCR. The sample yields hundreds of thousands of clones, less than 80% seen once. Germline assignment: CDR1 LNHDA and CDR2 SQIVND (reference sequence). This CDR3 comprises 14 residues. The ends were cut back, 2 bases at V and 5 bases at J, with 10 bases in the middle. This clone was picked up a small number of times. Its antigen remains unknown. The sequence came from a young woman in good health. The chain links TRBV19 to TRBJ1-5, with a tentative D call TRBD1 (5 bases). The sample taken for sequencing was memory CD4+ T cells sorted from blood. Subset reported: CD45RA-negative fraction. The CDR3 region is CASSINWGDQPQHF. CDR3 coding DNA: TGTGCCAGTAGTATAAACTGGGGGGATCAGCCCCAGCATTTT.